A single T cell receptor (beta chain) is shown here with its context. These data originate in a study of blood T cell repertoires in COVID-19. Per the authors' pipeline: The assay estimated nucleated cells by amplifying reference gene primers. The data were produced by immunoSEQ multiplex PCR, yet TCRdb's version contains in-frame clones alone and is incomplete. That table is the source of V, J and clone size, and D and trimming were worked out from the DNA. This sample yields 120,000 or so clones, of which 85% to 90% are seen a single time; 1.5% belongs to the top ten. The CDR3 is 18 residues long. V lost 2 bases to trimming and J lost 4 bases; unmatched junction nucleotides: 12. Germline CDR1 and CDR2: MGHRA and YSYEKL.

The receptor's source is a human donor in a cohort sampled during active COVID-19. Sequenced material: peripheral blood. The genes are TRBV4-1 and TRBJ1-4; 8 positions agree with TRBD1. The chain's CDR3 is CASSQIVSGGFDNEKLFF. In DNA, the CDR3 is TGCGCCAGCAGCCAAATAGTCTCAGGGGGCTTTGATAATGAAAAACTGTTTTTT.